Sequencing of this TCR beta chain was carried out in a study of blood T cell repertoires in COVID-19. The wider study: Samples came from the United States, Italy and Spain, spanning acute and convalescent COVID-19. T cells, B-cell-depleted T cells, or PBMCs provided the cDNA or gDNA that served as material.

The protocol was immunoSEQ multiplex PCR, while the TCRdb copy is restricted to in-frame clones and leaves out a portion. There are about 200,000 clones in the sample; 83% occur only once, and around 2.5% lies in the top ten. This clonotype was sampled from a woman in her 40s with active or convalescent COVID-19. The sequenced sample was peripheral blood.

CDR3 nucleotide sequence: TGTGCCACCAATCGACAGGCGGTAAATTCACCCCTCCACTTT. It yields the protein CATNRQAVNSPLHF. The chain combines TRBV24-1 with TRBJ1-6; a weak D match, TRBD1 (6 bases). The V gene lost 8 bases and the J gene lost 7 bases, with 14 bases spanning the gap. The CDR3 covers 14 residues. Germline V CDR1 and CDR2: KGHDR, SFDVKD.